This passage covers 29 T cell receptor beta chains from one sample sequenced in a study of T cell clonotyping in hematopoietic cell transplantation. TCRdb's copy holds only in-frame clones and misses some; the assay was immunoSEQ multiplex PCR. The sample carries approximately 5,900 clones, roughly 90% recorded once. The specimen was peripheral blood mononuclear cells, collected 100 days after allogeneic stem cell transplant. Source of these receptors: a female patient aged 50-59 years who had an allogeneic stem cell transplant from a related donor, so the T cells may come from the graft donor. Some clones in this sample may be carry-over from other donors' samples.

The chain has TRBV7-9 and TRBJ2-2; D is ambiguous. Looked up from germline, CDR1 is SEHNR and CDR2 is FQNEAQ (reference sequence). The CDR3 contains 12 residues. Trimming left V 3 bases short and J 9 bases short, with 8 bases between. CDR3 sequence (DNA): TGTGCCAGCAGCTTTCCAGGCCGGGAGCTGTTTTTT. Residues: CASSFPGRELFF.

In its sample, this clone was seen a few times. This chain links TRBV5-1 with TRBJ1-1; D is unclear. V was cut by 2 bases and J by 3 bases, with 8 bases left in between. The CDR3 extends over 13 amino acids. From germline, CDR1 is SGHRS and CDR2 YFSETQ. CDR3 nucleotides: TGCGCCAGCAGCTTAAAATTGGACACTGAAGCTTTCTTT. Its translation is CASSLKLDTEAFF.

For this clone: The conserved phenylalanine or tryptophan is not found at the CDR3 terminus, so this likely reflects a read error. Because the CDR3's place on the DNA is in doubt, the DNA is left out and the CDR3 is given as listed by TCRdb. J is TRBJ1-2 and V is TRBV30. The CDR3 sequence runs 14 residues, both termini included. The germline V gene encodes CDR1 GTSNPN and CDR2 SVGIG (reference sequence). CDR3 sequence: CAWSVRGIPIFLGV.

V and J are TRBV27 and TRBJ2-7, with 9 bases fitting TRBD1. V dropped 4 bases and J dropped 6; count of bases not matched to a gene: 7. This CDR3 comprises 14 residues. Per the germline V gene, CDR1 is MNHEY and CDR2 is SMNVEV (reference sequence). For the CDR3, the DNA is TGTGCCAGCAGTTCCGGGACAGGGTTGGGCGAGCAGTACTTC. This gives the protein CASSSGTGLGEQYF.

The gene calls are TRBV7-9 and TRBJ1-2, with D possibly matching TRBD1 (6 bases). The CDR3 length is 15 residues. Trimming left V 1 base short and J 5 bases short, with 14 bases between. Germline values: CDR1 SEHNR, CDR2 FQNEAQ (reference sequence). DNA of the CDR3: TGTGCCAGCAGCTTAGACCAGGGGCCGGGGTATGGCTACACCTTC. Translating it yields CASSLDQGPGYGYTF.

The rearrangement joins TRBV6-5 to TRBJ1-3; D is unresolved. Germline CDR1 and CDR2: MNHEY and SVGAGI. V lost 0 bases to trimming and J lost 0 bases, with 6 bases between them. This CDR3 region has 15 residues. The CDR3 DNA is TGTGCCAGCAGTTACTCGGAGGGCTCTGGAAACACCATATATTTT. Protein: CASSYSEGSGNTIYF.

This chain uses TRBV27 with TRBJ1-2; D may be TRBD1 (5 bases). CDR1 and CDR2 from the germline V gene are MNHEY and SMNVEV (reference sequence). V shed 6 bases and J shed 3 bases, with 29 bases lying between them. This CDR3 has 19 amino acids. The CDR3 sequence is CASRLSGGGPHPFDYGYTF. CDR3 sequence (DNA): TGTGCCAGCAGATTGTCGGGTGGGGGACCCCATCCTTTTGACTATGGCTACACCTTC.

This chain connects TRBV19 to TRBJ2-2; 9 nucleotides match TRBD2. The CDR3 is made up of 18 amino acids. Germline V gives CDR1 LNHDA, CDR2 SQIVND (reference sequence). Trimming cost V 6 bases and J 6 bases; bases outside gene matches: 17. The CDR3 bases are TGTGCCAGTAGCCGAGGTAGGGTGGGACTAGCTGGTTCCGGGGAGCTGTTTTTT. It yields the protein CASSRGRVGLAGSGELFF.

This chain joins TRBV7-2 and TRBJ2-7; TRBD1 matches at 12 bases. Germline V CDR1 and CDR2: SGHTA, FQGNSA. CDR3 size: 14 residues. Trimming cost V 7 bases and J 6 bases; bases outside gene matches: 7. As DNA, the CDR3 is TGTGCCAGCACCTCCGGGACAGGGGGCAGCGAGCAGTACTTC. Residues: CASTSGTGGSEQYF.

This chain connects TRBV6-1 to TRBJ2-7; D gene unclear. Germline CDR1 is MNHNS and CDR2 is SASEGT. With 2 bases removed from V and 5 bases from J, the gap between germline ends came to 16 bases. The CDR3 length is 15 residues. The CDR3 bases are TGTGCCAGCAGTGAATTGGGAAACCGCCTCAACGAGCAGTACTTC. It translates to CASSELGNRLNEQYF.

The chain carries TRBV29-1 and TRBJ2-5, with 9 bases that match TRBD2. The germline V gene has CDR1 SQVTM and CDR2 ANQGSEA. Trimming at V came to 5 bases and at J to 5 bases, leaving 12 bases not matched to a gene. The CDR3 is 15 amino acids. CDR3 protein: CSVRHQGTSSETQYF. The CDR3 DNA sequence: TGCAGCGTTCGGCATCAAGGGACTAGCAGCGAGACCCAGTACTTC.

This chain joins TRBV5-6 and TRBJ1-2; TRBD1 might be the D (5 bases). This CDR3 contains 14 residues. Trimming took 4 bases from V and 2 from J, leaving 12 bases between them. The germline V gene has CDR1 SGHDT and CDR2 YYEEEE. CDR3: CASSLPRGNYGYTF. As DNA, the CDR3 is TGTGCCAGCAGCCTACCGAGGGGAAACTATGGCTACACCTTC.

Points on this clone: Other DNA sequences within the sample encode an identical CDR3. This sequence joins TRBV2 and TRBJ2-7; D unresolved. This CDR3 has 10 amino acids. Germline V gene data show CDR1 as SNHLY and CDR2 as FYNNEI. V lost 3 bases and J lost 4, with 1 base in between. CDR3 sequence: CASSDYEQYF. CDR3 DNA: TGTGCCAGCAGTGATTACGAGCAGTACTTC.

The rearrangement links TRBV12-5 to TRBJ1-1, with D unresolved. Germline V CDR1 and CDR2: LGHNT, FRNRAP. Trimming removed 1 base at V and 4 bases at J, with 7 bases between. The CDR3 is 13 residues long. The chain's CDR3 is CASGLEGGTEAFF. DNA of the CDR3: TGTGCTAGTGGTTTGGAGGGTGGCACTGAAGCTTTCTTT.

By proportion, this clone is medium-sized (0.01 to 0.1%). The gene calls are TRBV11-2 and TRBJ1-1; D call uncertain. CDR1 is SGHAT and CDR2 is FQNNGV in the germline V gene. V lost 1 base to trimming and J lost 3 bases, with 12 bases between them. The CDR3 loop spans 15 amino acids. CDR3: CASSLGPVGYTEAFF. The CDR3 DNA follows: TGTGCCAGCAGCTTAGGACCGGTTGGATACACTGAAGCTTTCTTT.

This clone was seen just once. This rearrangement joins TRBV7-2 to TRBJ1-2, with 7 bases that match TRBD1. J was trimmed by 8 bases and V by 2 bases; bases with no gene match: 11. The CDR3 is 15 amino acids. Per the germline V gene, CDR1 is SGHTA and CDR2 is FQGNSA. The CDR3 DNA reads as TGTGCCAGCAGCTTACAGACAGGGTCTACCCTCGGCTACACCTTC. This sequence encodes CASSLQTGSTLGYTF. The full variable domain, with the rest looked up from reference TRBV7-2 and TRBJ1-2, is GAGVSQSPSNKVTEKGKDVELRCDPISGHTALYWYRQSLGQGLEFLIYFQGNSAPDKSGLPSDRFSAERTGGSVSTLTIQRTQQEDSAVYLCASSLQTGSTLGYTFGSGTRLTVV.

The J gene is TRBJ1-1, the V gene TRBV28; no firm D call. CDR1 and CDR2 from the germline V gene are MDHEN and SYDVKM. This CDR3 contains 12 residues. Trimming left V 11 bases short and J 3 bases short, with 13 bases between. The CDR3 nucleotides are TGTGCCTTGCGGAGACTAGACACTGAAGCTTTCTTT. Protein sequence: CALRRLDTEAFF.

This rearrangement joins TRBV10-3 to TRBJ1-5, with D unresolved. Looked up from germline, CDR1 is ENHRY and CDR2 is SYGVKD. The CDR3 consists of 13 residues. Between the trimmed V and J ends, which lost 0 bases and 6 bases, there was a span of 6 bases. CDR3 sequence: CAISESSGQPQHF. The CDR3 region has the DNA TGTGCCATCAGTGAGTCGTCGGGTCAGCCCCAGCATTTT.

The J gene is TRBJ1-2, the V gene TRBV10-3; no reliable D call. The V end was cut by 7 bases, the J end by 3 bases, with 12 bases between. The CDR3 covers 13 residues. The germline CDR1 and CDR2 sequences are ENHRY and SYGVKD. The DNA for the CDR3 is TGTGCCATCACTCAGGCTTCCGACTATGGCTACACCTTC. It is translated as CAITQASDYGYTF.

The rearrangement joins TRBV7-2 to TRBJ2-2, with 9 positions matching TRBD1. From germline, CDR1 is SGHTA and CDR2 FQGNSA. V lost 4 bases to trimming and J lost 4 bases; unmatched junction nucleotides: 4. The CDR3 length is 15 residues. The CDR3 protein is CASSSGTGITGELFF. DNA of the CDR3: TGTGCCAGCAGCTCTGGGACAGGGATCACCGGGGAGCTGTTTTTT.

The chain employs TRBV30 and TRBJ2-7; tentative D call: TRBD2 (7 bases). The CDR3 is made up of 15 amino acids. Per germline, CDR1 GTSNPN and CDR2 SVGIG (reference sequence). Trimming removed 4 bases from V and 0 bases from J, with 16 bases in between. The CDR3 region is CAWTGGGASSYEQYF. Written as DNA, the CDR3 is TGTGCCTGGACGGGGGGCGGAGCAAGCTCCTACGAGCAGTACTTC.

The chain joins TRBV6-5 to TRBJ1-1; a possible D gene is TRBD1 (6 bases). CDR1 is MNHEY, CDR2 SVGAGI, per germline. There are 14 residues in the CDR3. Trimming cost V 6 bases and J 8 bases, with 19 bases left between them. The CDR3: CASSRGGAAVEAFF. The CDR3 region has the DNA TGTGCCAGCAGCCGGGGGGGGGCGGCCGTAGAAGCTTTCTTT.

As concerns this clone: At one of its ends the junction is not consistent with the germline gene, which may arise from a read error. The rearrangement joins TRBV30 to TRBJ2-1, with 7 bases lining up with TRBD2. The germline gives CDR1 GTSNPN, CDR2 SVGIG (reference sequence). The CDR3 spans 12 residues. DNA for the CDR3: TGTGCCTGGGGGACGGGCGGGAGCGCCCAGATCTTC. It specifies CAWGTGGSAQIF.

The chain has TRBV6-1 and TRBJ2-7; TRBD1 matches at 7 bases. Trimming removed 4 bases from V and 1 base from J; junction bases left unmatched: 16. Per germline, CDR1 MNHNS and CDR2 SASEGT. This CDR3 is 18 amino acids long. The CDR3 protein is CASSGIGPGQPRSYEQYF. DNA of the CDR3: TGTGCCAGCAGTGGCATAGGGCCGGGACAGCCACGTTCCTACGAGCAGTACTTC.

The genes are TRBV10-3 and TRBJ1-2; 8 bases line up with TRBD1. The CDR3 loop spans 14 amino acids. Germline CDR1 is ENHRY and CDR2 is SYGVKD. V dropped 10 bases and J dropped 2; count of bases not matched to a gene: 9. The CDR3 DNA is TGTGCCACTCGAGGGGACAGGAAAAACTATGGCTACACCTTC. Translation: CATRGDRKNYGYTF.

The CDR3 nucleotides read TGTGCCAGCAGCTTGGGTTTGGGGTCCGCGGACACTGAAGCTTTCTTT. Protein product: CASSLGLGSADTEAFF. The rearrangement joins TRBV5-6 to TRBJ1-1; no reliable D call. This CDR3 region has 16 residues. In germline, CDR1 is SGHDT, CDR2 YYEEEE. V lost 0 bases to trimming and J lost 3 bases, with 15 bases between them. Filled out from reference TRBV5-6 and TRBJ1-1, the complete variable domain reads DAGVTQSPTHLIKTRGQQVTLRCSPKSGHDTVSWYQQALGQGPQFIFQYYEEEERQRGNFPDRFSGHQFPNYSSELNVNALLLGDSALYLCASSLGLGSADTEAFFGQGTRLTVV.

The chain uses TRBV11-2 and TRBJ2-4; TRBD1 agrees at 9 bases. The CDR3 has 16 residues. CDR1 and CDR2 (germline): SGHAT, FQNNGV. V was clipped by 4 bases and J by 5 bases; unmatched bases: 9. The CDR3 DNA reads TGTGCCAGCAGCTCGACCTTGGGACAGGGAGAAAACATTCAGTACTTC. Translated: CASSSTLGQGENIQYF.

Only a few counts were recorded for this clone. The rearrangement joins TRBV30 to TRBJ1-2; D ambiguous. The CDR3 is made up of 12 amino acids. Between the trimmed V and J ends, which lost 4 bases and 8 bases, there was a span of 14 bases. Germline assignment: CDR1 GTSNPN and CDR2 SVGIG (reference sequence). The CDR3 is CAWTPGSWGYTF. CDR3 sequence (DNA): TGTGCCTGGACTCCGGGCTCATGGGGCTACACCTTC.

The chain carries TRBV27 and TRBJ1-5; possibly TRBD1 for D (5 bases). Between the trimmed V and J ends, which lost 5 bases and 6 bases, there was a span of 14 bases. The CDR3 totals 14 residues. The germline CDR1 and CDR2 sequences are MNHEY and SMNVEV (reference sequence). The CDR3 loop is CASSIQRGVQPQHF. DNA of the CDR3: TGTGCCAGCAGTATCCAAAGAGGGGTTCAGCCCCAGCATTTT.